This entry lists 5 T cell receptor beta chains sequenced from one sample in a study of blood T cell repertoires in COVID-19 (dated by TCRdb to about 2020). Libraries were constructed by the immunoSEQ multiplex PCR assay. Here the immuneACCESS table is served through TCRdb, limited to in-frame sequences with V and J called. Missing clones are a known gap in these copies; in checked studies unresolved V genes cover under half, and the rest lacks a known reason. In all, the sample holds roughly 190,000 clones, and about four fifths of those were seen once. The top ten clonotypes cover under 7.5% of the sample. Specimen: peripheral blood. All receptors come from a middle-aged woman with acute or convalescent COVID-19.

This clone has only a few counts. This chain connects TRBV10-3 to TRBJ2-5; TRBD1 matches at 9 bases. Germline CDR1 ENHRY, CDR2 SYGVKD. The CDR3 is made up of 15 amino acids. The J segment lost 5 bases and the V segment lost 4 bases, leaving 8 bases of the junction unmatched. The CDR3: CAISVAQGAGETQYF. The CDR3 DNA reads as TGTGCCATCAGTGTTGCACAGGGGGCGGGGGAGACCCAGTACTTC.

This chain links TRBV5-1 with TRBJ2-7; 7 nucleotides line up with TRBD1. The CDR3 loop spans 16 amino acids. Germline V gene data show CDR1 as SGHRS and CDR2 as YFSETQ. The V segment lost 4 bases and the J segment 1 base; nucleotides outside the gene matches: 11. The CDR3 region has the DNA TGCGCCAGCAGCCGCGCAAGGGGGCGAGAGTCCTACGAGCAGTACTTC. Its protein is CASSRARGRESYEQYF. The full variable domain, rest sourced from reference TRBV5-1 and TRBJ2-7, is KAGVTQTPRYLIKTRGQQVTLSCSPISGHRSVSWYQQTPGQGLQFLFEYFSETQRNKGNFPGRFSGRQFSNSRSEMNVSTLELGDSALYLCASSRARGRESYEQYFGPGTRLTVT.

A few counts support this clone. The chain joins TRBV19 to TRBJ2-1; 12 bases match TRBD2. J was trimmed by 8 bases and V by 7 bases; bases with no gene match: 15. The CDR3 totals 17 residues. Germline-derived CDR1 and CDR2 are LNHDA and SQIVND (reference sequence). The CDR3 DNA reads as TGTGCCAGTACCCCAGGTGCTAGCGGGGGGGCCTTCGATGAGCAGTTCTTC. It codes for CASTPGASGGAFDEQFF.

This rearrangement joins TRBV29-1 to TRBJ2-3; 8 bases agree with TRBD1. The length of the CDR3 is 13 residues. Germline V lookup: CDR1 SQVTM, CDR2 ANQGSEA. The V and J ends lost 3 bases and 5 bases, in that order; junction bases with no gene match: 4. The CDR3 is CSVEGQVRDTQYF. The CDR3 DNA follows: TGCAGCGTTGAGGGACAGGTACGAGATACGCAGTATTTT.

The chain uses TRBV1 and TRBJ2-3; no DNA check was done on the table's D call, TRBD2. TRBV1 is listed as a pseudogene. The CDR3 sequence is 16 residues long. CDR3 residues: CTSSPDLAGGLDTQYF. Written as DNA, the CDR3 is TGCACCAGCAGCCCGGATCTAGCGGGGGGGCTCGATACGCAGTATTTT.